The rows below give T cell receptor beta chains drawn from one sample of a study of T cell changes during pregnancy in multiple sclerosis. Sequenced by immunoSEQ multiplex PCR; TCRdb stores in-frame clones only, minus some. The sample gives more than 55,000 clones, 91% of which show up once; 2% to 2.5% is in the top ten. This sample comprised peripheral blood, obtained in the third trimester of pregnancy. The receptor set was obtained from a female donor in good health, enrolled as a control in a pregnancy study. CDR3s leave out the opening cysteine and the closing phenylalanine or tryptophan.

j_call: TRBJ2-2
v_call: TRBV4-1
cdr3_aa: ASSQDAPRTGELF

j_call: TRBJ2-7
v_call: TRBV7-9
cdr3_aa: ASSPPGSYEQY

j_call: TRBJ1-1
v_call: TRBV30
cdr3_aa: AYKRGGSSEAF

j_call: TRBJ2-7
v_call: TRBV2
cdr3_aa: ASRADILFYEQY

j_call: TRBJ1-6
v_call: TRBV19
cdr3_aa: ASSIETARDSPLH

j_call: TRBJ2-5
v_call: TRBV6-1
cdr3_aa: ASSEAIVAGGETQY

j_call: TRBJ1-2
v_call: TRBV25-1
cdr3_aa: ASSPLGTDGYT

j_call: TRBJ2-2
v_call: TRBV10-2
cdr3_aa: ASRITRTGELF

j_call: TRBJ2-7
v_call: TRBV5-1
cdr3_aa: ASSLERGDSYEQY

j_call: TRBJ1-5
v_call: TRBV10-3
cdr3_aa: AISDPGQGAGQPQH